The sequence of this TCR beta chain was determined in a study of CD8 T cells in ankylosing spondylitis. General study results and limits: Significant enrichment of disease-linked clones was reportedly seen in matched ankylosing spondylitis synovial fluid. Reactive arthritis synovial fluid and blood were previously reported to contain some motif variants.

A single record per CDR3 protein comes from TCRdb applying MiXCR to the 5' RACE reads. The sample gives roughly 280,000 distinct CDR3 sequences, 20% of which show up once; roughly 8.3% is in the top ten. The ends were cut back, 0 bases at V and 4 bases at J, with 13 bases in the middle. Germline assignment: CDR1 DFQATT and CDR2 SNEGSKA (reference sequence). The CDR3 totals 16 residues. This clonotype has a handful of counts. Its specificity is not known. The chain combines TRBV20-1 with TRBJ1-6; weak D call: TRBD1 (6 bases). Input material: blood, either unsorted or a sorted T cell fraction (not recorded which). This clonotype originated in a male donor with ankylosing spondylitis or in good health (not recorded which). CDR3 sequence reads: CSARETGILYNSPLHF. Here the CDR3 DNA reads TGCAGTGCTAGAGAAACAGGGATCCTGTATAATTCACCCCTCCACTTT.